The 21 T cell receptor beta chains below were found in one sample sequenced in a study of blood T cells in healthy people across ages. It was with a sample-barcoded 5' primer and a J-beta primer mix that a second PCR of roughly 7 to 12 cycles was run. MiXCR was run by TCRdb on the 5' RACE reads, yielding one entry per CDR3 protein. Here the sample spans 1.5 million or so distinct CDR3 sequences, 42% being singletons. The sequenced sample consisted of blood. The receptors shown here come from a woman younger than 30 in good health.

The CDR3, as DNA: TGTGCCAGCAGTTACGACAGTTTGGATGGCTACACCTTC. Amino acids: CASSYDSLDGYTF. The V call is TRBV6-6, the J call TRBJ1-2, with D possibly being TRBD1 (5 bases). The CDR3 is 13 amino acids. Per germline, CDR1 MNHNY and CDR2 SVGAGI (reference sequence). Trimming cost V 2 bases and J 6 bases, with 10 bases left between them.

This clonotype was counted between two and nine times. The chain carries TRBV7-6 and TRBJ1-2; weak D call: TRBD1 (6 bases). V lost 1 base and J lost 8, with 14 bases in between. The CDR3 contains 14 residues. Germline V gene lookup returns CDR1 SGHVS and CDR2 FNYEAQ. DNA for the CDR3: TGTGCCAGCAGCTTAGGTTATACAGGGAGCGGCTACACCTTC. This encodes CASSLGYTGSGYTF.

This clonotype was recorded at least ten times. This chain joins TRBV28 and TRBJ2-4, with D unresolved. The germline V and J ends were trimmed by 1 base and 2 bases, with 9 bases remaining between them. Germline V gene data show CDR1 as MDHEN and CDR2 as SYDVKM. This CDR3 comprises 15 residues. CDR3: CASSLSPRPKNIQYF. The CDR3 DNA reads TGTGCCAGCAGTTTATCCCCCCGTCCCAAAAACATTCAGTACTTC.

Here the CDR3 DNA reads TGCAGCGTTGAAGATTGGCCACAGGGAAGGACAGATACGCAGTATTTT. Protein sequence: CSVEDWPQGRTDTQYF. The rearrangement links TRBV29-1 to TRBJ2-3; D may be TRBD1 (6 bases). Trimming shortened V by 0 bases and J by 3 bases, and 16 bases separated the two germline ends. The CDR3 extends over 16 amino acids. Germline assignment: CDR1 SQVTM and CDR2 ANQGSEA.

This chain joins TRBV2 and TRBJ1-5, with D maybe TRBD1 (6 bases). Trimming removed 5 bases at V and 3 bases at J, with 17 bases between. The germline V gene has CDR1 SNHLY and CDR2 FYNNEI. This CDR3 spans 16 amino acids. CDR3 loop: CASSSQGKLINQPQHF. DNA for the CDR3: TGTGCCAGCAGTAGCCAGGGGAAACTAATCAATCAGCCCCAGCATTTT.

This chain uses TRBV6-6 with TRBJ2-6; no firm D call. The V and J ends lost 6 bases and 2 bases respectively, with 8 bases between them. The CDR3 consists of 14 residues. The germline gives CDR1 MNHNY, CDR2 SVGAGI (reference sequence). CDR3 loop: CASRSLPGANVLTF. Here the CDR3 DNA reads TGTGCCAGCAGGTCGCTCCCTGGGGCCAACGTCCTGACTTTC.

J is TRBJ2-7 and V is TRBV7-9; no definite D call. CDR1 is SEHNR, CDR2 FQNEAQ, per germline (reference sequence). Trimming took off 1 base at V and 3 bases at J, with 13 bases between the two ends. This CDR3 is built from 15 residues. In DNA form, the CDR3 reads TGTGCCAGCAGCTTAGTTCTAGGGCGCAGCTACGAGCAGTACTTC. It specifies CASSLVLGRSYEQYF.

J is TRBJ2-5 and V is TRBV28; 10 bases align to TRBD1. The ends lost 4 bases at V and 1 base at J; junction bases unmatched: 6. This CDR3 is 16 amino acids long. The V gene's germline CDR1 is MDHEN and CDR2 SYDVKM. In DNA form, the CDR3 reads TGTGCCAGCAGTTCATTCGGGACAGGGGCCCAAGAGACCCAGTACTTC. Protein product: CASSSFGTGAQETQYF.

The chain links TRBV27 to TRBJ1-4; 7 bases match TRBD1. CDR3 length equals 17 residues. With V trimmed by 5 bases and J by 4 bases, 13 bases remained unmatched. CDR1 and CDR2 from the germline V gene are MNHEY and SMNVEV (reference sequence). CDR3 sequence: CASSPLPPGQSNEKLFF. The CDR3, as DNA: TGTGCCAGCAGTCCACTCCCACCGGGACAGAGTAATGAAAAACTGTTTTTT.

This rearrangement joins TRBV11-3 to TRBJ2-5; D uncertain. The CDR3 totals 13 residues. Germline V lookup: CDR1 SGHNT, CDR2 YENEEA. Deletions cut 6 bases from V and 6 bases from J, with 14 bases between. CDR3 nucleotide sequence: TGTGCCAGCAGTTCGAGTGTATCGAAGACCCAGTACTTC. It is translated as CASSSSVSKTQYF.

The table lists this clonotype with a few counts. The chain joins TRBV20-1 to TRBJ2-7; weak D call: TRBD1 (6 bases). Germline values: CDR1 DFQATT, CDR2 SNEGSKA (reference sequence). The CDR3 is 14 residues long. V was cut by 5 bases and J by 2 bases, with 16 bases left in between. CDR3 in amino acids: CSAHLDRFAYEQYF. CDR3 DNA sequence: TGCAGTGCTCACCTAGACAGGTTCGCCTACGAGCAGTACTTC.

CDR3 sequence (DNA): TGTGCCAGCAGCCCTCACAGGGAGAGAAATCAGCCCCAGCATTTT. Protein sequence: CASSPHRERNQPQHF. The V call is TRBV7-8, the J call TRBJ1-5, with D possibly TRBD1 on 6 matching bases. V lost 5 bases, J lost 4 bases, and 15 bases lay in between. Germline values: CDR1 SGHVS, CDR2 FQNEAQ. The CDR3 has 15 amino acids.

This clonotype was seen a handful of times. This chain uses TRBV29-1 with TRBJ1-2; the match to TRBD1 covers 12 bases. The ends lost 6 bases at V and 8 bases at J; junction bases unmatched: 4. CDR3 length equals 12 residues. Germline assignment: CDR1 SQVTM and CDR2 ANQGSEA. CDR3 nucleotides: TGCAGCGTGACCGGGACAGGGGGCGGCTACACCTTC. The encoded protein is CSVTGTGGGYTF.

The V call is TRBV28, the J call TRBJ1-5, with D perhaps TRBD1 (5 bases). Germline CDR1 is MDHEN and CDR2 is SYDVKM. This CDR3 has 14 amino acids. Trimming took 7 bases from V and 2 from J, leaving 12 bases between them. The CDR3 reads CASKLIQGNQPQHF. CDR3 DNA: TGTGCCAGCAAACTGATACAGGGCAATCAGCCCCAGCATTTT.

This clonotype was picked up many times. This chain joins TRBV6-6 and TRBJ1-2, with a possible D match to TRBD1 (5 bases). V lost 4 bases, J lost 3 bases, and 9 bases lay in between. The CDR3 totals 13 residues. Germline CDR1 reads MNHNY; CDR2 reads SVGAGI (reference sequence). This CDR3 is CASSSGRDYGYTF. CDR3 coding DNA: TGTGCCAGCAGTTCGGGCAGGGACTATGGCTACACCTTC.

This clonotype was observed a few times. The chain couples TRBV4-2 to TRBJ1-5; D ambiguous. CDR3 length: 14 residues. Trimming removed 4 bases at V and 3 bases at J, with 10 bases between. Germline-derived CDR1 and CDR2 are LGHNA and YNFKEQ. The CDR3 loop reads CASSPGAHNQPQHF. The CDR3 DNA is TGTGCCAGCAGCCCAGGAGCACACAATCAGCCCCAGCATTTT.

This clonotype appeared a few times. CDR3 sequence (DNA): TGTGCCAACCCAGGGGGCATAAGGTGGAACACTGAAGCTTTCTTT. This sequence encodes CANPGGIRWNTEAFF. The chain is built from TRBV28 and TRBJ1-1; TRBD1 aligns across 8 bases. J gave up 1 base and V 10 bases, and 11 bases lay outside the gene matches. The germline V gene encodes CDR1 MDHEN and CDR2 SYDVKM. The CDR3 sequence is 15 residues long.

The rearrangement uses TRBV27 and TRBJ2-3; D uncertain. CDR3 length equals 18 residues. Deletions cut 4 bases from V and 1 base from J, with 21 bases between. The germline gives CDR1 MNHEY, CDR2 SMNVEV (reference sequence). The CDR3 loop reads CASSSPFGGRGGTDTQYF. The CDR3 bases are TGTGCCAGCAGTTCCCCTTTCGGCGGACGTGGGGGCACAGATACGCAGTATTTT.

Only a few counts were recorded for this clonotype. CDR3 loop: CASSLRGGGPQETQYF. The CDR3 nucleotides read TGTGCCAGCAGCTTAAGAGGAGGAGGGCCTCAAGAGACCCAGTACTTC. J is TRBJ2-5 and V is TRBV7-2; D possibly corresponds to TRBD2 (6 bases). V was clipped by 2 bases and J by 2 bases, with 15 bases between them. There are 16 residues in the CDR3. Germline V CDR1 and CDR2: SGHTA, FQGNSA.

The chain links TRBV14 to TRBJ2-2, with D uncertain. V was cut by 4 bases and J by 3 bases, with 15 bases left in between. Germline CDR1 and CDR2: SGHDN and FVKESK. The CDR3 has 16 residues. The CDR3 DNA follows: TGTGCCAGCAGCCGCTTAGGAGAGACCCACACCGGGGAGCTGTTTTTT. This codes for CASSRLGETHTGELFF.

The chain carries TRBV10-3 and TRBJ2-5; 12 nucleotides line up with TRBD2. V shed 4 bases and J 4 bases; nucleotides not matched to a gene: 4. CDR3 length: 15 amino acids. Germline CDR1 and CDR2: ENHRY and SYGVKD. The CDR3 DNA follows: TGTGCCATCAGTGGGACTAGCGGGGACTTAGAGACCCAGTACTTC. The encoded protein is CAISGTSGDLETQYF.